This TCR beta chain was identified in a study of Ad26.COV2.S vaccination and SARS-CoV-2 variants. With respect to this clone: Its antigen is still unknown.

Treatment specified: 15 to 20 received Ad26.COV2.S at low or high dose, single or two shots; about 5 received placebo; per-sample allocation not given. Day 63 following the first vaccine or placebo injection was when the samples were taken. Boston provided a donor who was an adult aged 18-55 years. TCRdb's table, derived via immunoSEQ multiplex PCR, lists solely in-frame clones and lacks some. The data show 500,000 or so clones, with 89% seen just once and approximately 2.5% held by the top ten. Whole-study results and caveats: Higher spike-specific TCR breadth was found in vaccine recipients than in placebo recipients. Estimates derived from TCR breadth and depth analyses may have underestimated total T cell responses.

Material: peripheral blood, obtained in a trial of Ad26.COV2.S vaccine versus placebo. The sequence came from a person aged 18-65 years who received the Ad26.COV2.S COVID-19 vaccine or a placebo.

Written as DNA, the CDR3 is TGTGCCAGCAGCTTGGTAGCTAGCGGGGGCAATGAGCAGTTCTTC. Encoded protein: CASSLVASGGNEQFF. J is TRBJ2-1 and V is TRBV5-4, with 10 bases that match TRBD2. The CDR3 totals 15 residues. Germline trimming cut 0 bases from V and 6 bases from J; bases unmatched to any gene: 3. Germline V gene data show CDR1 as SGHNT and CDR2 as YYREEE (reference sequence).